The 27 T cell receptor beta chains given below trace back to one sample, sequenced in a study of T cells after yellow fever vaccination. Each CDR3 protein gets one entry after TCRdb re-called the 5' RACE reads with MiXCR. The top ten hold less than 20% of the sample, which has under 600,000 distinct CDR3 sequences, 20% to 25% seen once. Sample: PBMCs, taken around 3 weeks after the first yellow fever vaccination. The receptors stem from a man younger than 35 who received the YFV17D yellow fever vaccine.

The chain uses TRBV30 and TRBJ1-2; D is unresolved. Trimming pared 0 bases from V and 4 bases from J, leaving 9 bases between. The CDR3 extends over 13 amino acids. Per the germline V gene, CDR1 is GTSNPN and CDR2 is SVGIG (reference sequence). The CDR3 loop is CAWSVIGPYGYTF. For the CDR3, the DNA is TGTGCCTGGAGTGTCATAGGGCCCTATGGCTACACCTTC.

This clonotype was found a few times. This chain connects TRBV18 to TRBJ2-2; 7 bases are shared with TRBD1. V was clipped by 6 bases and J by 11 bases; unmatched bases: 6. This CDR3 is 12 amino acids long. Germline V gene lookup returns CDR1 KGHSH and CDR2 LQKENI. The CDR3 DNA sequence: TGTGCCAGCTCGTCCGACAGGGCCGAGCTGTTTTTT. Translation gives CASSSDRAELFF.

In its sample, this clonotype was seen a few times. V usage is TRBV10-2 and J usage is TRBJ2-1; 7 nucleotides match TRBD2. Germline V gene data show CDR1 as WSHSY and CDR2 as SAAADI. Trimming cost V 9 bases and J 6 bases; bases outside gene matches: 8. CDR3 length: 13 amino acids. The CDR3 DNA follows: TGCGCCAGTAGACTAGCCCAAGGCAATGAGCAGTTCTTC. This sequence encodes CASRLAQGNEQFF.

This chain links TRBV7-9 with TRBJ2-5; 7 bases are shared with TRBD2. Trimming at V came to 3 bases and at J to 7 bases, leaving 5 bases not matched to a gene. Germline assignment: CDR1 SEHNR and CDR2 FQNEAQ (reference sequence). The length of the CDR3 is 13 residues. CDR3 nucleotide sequence: TGTGCCAGCAGCTTCAGTCCGGGGGGGACCCAGTACTTC. Translation: CASSFSPGGTQYF.

J is TRBJ2-1 and V is TRBV20-1; 15 bases match TRBD2. The V gene end was trimmed by 5 bases and the J gene end by 0 bases; junction bases not matched to a gene: 11. Per germline, CDR1 DFQATT and CDR2 SNEGSKA (reference sequence). The CDR3 sequence is 19 residues long. CDR3 sequence (DNA): TGCAGTGCTGGGGGGACTAGCGGGGGGTCATCCAGCTCCTACAATGAGCAGTTCTTC. Translating gives CSAGGTSGGSSSSYNEQFF.

The CDR3 nucleotides are TGCGCCAGCAGCTTGGACAGCTATTATGGCTACACCTTC. Amino acids: CASSLDSYYGYTF. The gene calls are TRBV5-1 and TRBJ1-2; no reliable D call. Germline V gene data show CDR1 as SGHRS and CDR2 as YFSETQ. This CDR3 spans 13 amino acids. The V gene lost 0 bases and the J gene lost 5 bases, with 8 bases spanning the gap.

This clonotype was detected only a few times. The V gene is TRBV6-6, the J gene TRBJ1-2; D not resolved. V was shortened by 7 bases and J by 5 bases, with 8 bases between the two germline ends. Germline V lookup: CDR1 MNHNY, CDR2 SVGAGI (reference sequence). This CDR3 has 11 residues. This CDR3 is CASTEGYGYTF. The CDR3 coding sequence is TGTGCCAGCACCGAAGGATATGGCTACACCTTC.

The chain has TRBV7-9 and TRBJ1-1; 8 bases are shared with TRBD1. This CDR3 comprises 13 residues. CDR1 SEHNR and CDR2 FQNEAQ come from the germline V gene (reference sequence). V shed 4 bases and J 3 bases; nucleotides not matched to a gene: 1. The CDR3 coding sequence is TGTGCCAGCAGCTCCAGGGGGCACACTGAAGCTTTCTTT. Its protein is CASSSRGHTEAFF.

The rearrangement links TRBV5-4 to TRBJ2-3; D not resolved. Trimming removed 5 bases from V and 3 bases from J, with 10 bases in between. The CDR3 runs 13 residues. The germline V gene encodes CDR1 SGHNT and CDR2 YYREEE (reference sequence). CDR3 protein: CASRPDPTDTQYF. DNA for the CDR3: TGTGCCAGCAGACCGGACCCAACAGATACGCAGTATTTT.

This clonotype was detected only a few times. The chain recombines TRBV20-1 with TRBJ2-5; 8 bases fit TRBD2. The V segment lost 3 bases and the J segment 4 bases; nucleotides outside the gene matches: 13. CDR1 and CDR2 (germline): DFQATT, SNEGSKA (reference sequence). The CDR3 runs 16 residues. The CDR3 sequence is CSASSTLRGARETQYF. CDR3 DNA: TGCAGTGCTAGTTCGACTTTGCGGGGGGCCCGAGAGACCCAGTACTTC.

The rearrangement joins TRBV5-6 to TRBJ2-3; D may be TRBD1 or TRBD2 (5 bases each). The CDR3 is made up of 14 amino acids. The ends were cut back, 2 bases at V and 6 bases at J, with 13 bases in the middle. Per germline, CDR1 SGHDT and CDR2 YYEEEE. In nucleotides, the CDR3 is TGTGCCAGCAGCTTTTCAGGGACCCTTGATACGCAGTATTTT. Protein product: CASSFSGTLDTQYF.

There are a few counts of this clonotype. The genes are TRBV18 and TRBJ2-5; D is undetermined. Germline CDR1 is KGHSH and CDR2 is LQKENI. Trimming removed 0 bases from V and 2 bases from J, with 7 bases in between. The CDR3 runs 14 residues. This chain's CDR3 is CASSPPVRQETQYF. As DNA, the CDR3 is TGTGCCAGCTCACCACCGGTTCGTCAAGAGACCCAGTACTTC.

The chain is built from TRBV7-2 and TRBJ2-3, with D perhaps assigned TRBD1 or TRBD2 (7 bases each). Trimming took 1 base from V and 4 from J, leaving 12 bases between them. Looked up from germline, CDR1 is SGHTA and CDR2 is FQGNSA. This CDR3 comprises 15 residues. CDR3 in DNA: TGTGCCAGCAGCTTAGTTCAGGGGGGGCCAGATACGCAGTATTTT. It codes for CASSLVQGGPDTQYF.

The chain recombines TRBV29-1 with TRBJ1-2, with D possibly TRBD1 on 6 matching bases. This CDR3 contains 12 residues. Trimming took 8 bases from V and 8 from J, leaving 18 bases between them. Per the germline V gene, CDR1 is SQVTM and CDR2 is ANQGSEA. The CDR3 spells CSSTRGGDGYTF. The CDR3 coding sequence is TGCAGCTCCACGCGCGGGGGCGACGGCTACACCTTC.

The table lists this clonotype with a few counts. The chain has TRBV5-1 and TRBJ2-7; D is uncertain. V dropped 0 bases and J dropped 5 bases, with 9 bases sitting between them. The length of the CDR3 is 13 residues. Per the germline V gene, CDR1 is SGHRS and CDR2 is YFSETQ. CDR3 in DNA: TGCGCCAGCAGCTTGGCCCGTGGGGACGAGCAGTACGTC. Residues: CASSLARGDEQYV.

The sample holds many counts of this clonotype. The chain has TRBV7-2 and TRBJ1-4; D not resolved. The germline gives CDR1 SGHTA, CDR2 FQGNSA. Trimming stripped 2 bases from V and 8 bases from J, with 15 bases between. The CDR3 totals 15 residues. CDR3 in amino acids: CASSLPRPLGEKLFF. In DNA, the CDR3 is TGTGCCAGCAGCTTACCCCGTCCCCTGGGCGAAAAACTGTTTTTT.

This clonotype was seen a few times. The chain has TRBV10-1 and TRBJ2-2; 7 positions agree with TRBD1. With V trimmed by 4 bases and J by 4 bases, 6 bases remained unmatched. Germline V lookup: CDR1 WNHNN, CDR2 SYGVQD (reference sequence). The CDR3 loop spans 15 amino acids. The CDR3 bases are TGCGCCAGCAGTGGCCGGGACAGCCCCACCGGGGAGCTGTTTTTT. This gives the protein CASSGRDSPTGELFF.

This clonotype turned up a few times. The chain recombines TRBV3-1 with TRBJ2-1; the D is unclear. The CDR3 covers 16 residues. Germline V gives CDR1 LGHDT, CDR2 YNNKEL (reference sequence). V gave up 1 base and J gave up 8 bases, with 18 bases separating them. This CDR3 reads CASSQGIGEWLDEQFF. The CDR3 DNA is TGTGCCAGCAGCCAAGGGATTGGAGAATGGTTGGATGAGCAGTTCTTC.

A single count supports this clonotype. CDR3 residues: CASSGTSFDTQYF. The DNA for the CDR3 is TGCGCCAGCAGCGGGACTTCGTTTGATACGCAGTATTTT. The chain couples TRBV5-1 to TRBJ2-3, with a tentative D call TRBD2 (6 bases). The germline V gene has CDR1 SGHRS and CDR2 YFSETQ. CDR3 length: 13 amino acids. Trimming pared 4 bases from V and 6 bases from J, leaving 12 bases between.

V and J are TRBV5-5 and TRBJ2-3; a weak D match, TRBD2 (6 bases). CDR1 SGHKS and CDR2 YYEKEE come from the germline V gene (reference sequence). This CDR3 is 13 amino acids long. The V end was cut by 3 bases, the J end by 10 bases, with 15 bases between. The CDR3 is CASSSAGTYAQYF. The CDR3, as DNA: TGTGCCAGCAGCTCTGCCGGGACTTACGCGCAGTATTTT.

This clonotype was seen a few times. The V and J genes are TRBV5-6 and TRBJ2-3, with 10 bases that match TRBD1. V lost 4 bases to trimming and J lost 5 bases; unmatched junction nucleotides: 7. The CDR3 contains 15 residues. CDR1 is SGHDT and CDR2 is YYEEEE in the germline V gene. The CDR3 coding sequence is TGTGCCAGCAGCCATGACAGGGGGCTCAGAGATACGCAGTATTTT. Translating it yields CASSHDRGLRDTQYF.

The chain recombines TRBV5-1 with TRBJ2-1; D unclear. The CDR3 totals 13 residues. Germline lookup yields CDR1 SGHRS and CDR2 YFSETQ. V was pared by 0 bases and J by 7 bases, with 8 bases between. CDR3 amino acids: CASSLAESNEQFF. CDR3 nucleotide sequence: TGCGCCAGCAGCTTGGCTGAGTCGAATGAGCAGTTCTTC.

This clonotype was observed a few times. This chain links TRBV5-1 with TRBJ1-2, with D perhaps TRBD1 (5 bases). This CDR3 region has 14 residues. The V gene's germline CDR1 is SGHRS and CDR2 YFSETQ. V gave up 0 bases and J gave up 4 bases, with 10 bases separating them. The CDR3 sequence: CASSLEGQGYGYTF. CDR3 nucleotide sequence: TGCGCCAGCAGCTTGGAGGGGCAGGGCTATGGCTACACCTTC. The full variable domain, completed using reference TRBV5-1 and TRBJ1-2, is KAGVTQTPRYLIKTRGQQVTLSCSPISGHRSVSWYQQTPGQGLQFLFEYFSETQRNKGNFPGRFSGRQFSNSRSEMNVSTLELGDSALYLCASSLEGQGYGYTFGSGTRLTVV.

This clonotype was found a few times. The V gene is TRBV28, the J gene TRBJ2-3, with D possibly matching TRBD2 (5 bases). Germline CDR1 and CDR2: MDHEN and SYDVKM. Trimming shortened V by 0 bases and J by 3 bases, and 7 bases separated the two germline ends. CDR3 length: 14 residues. The CDR3 nucleotides are TGTGCCAGCAGTTTATGGGACTCAACAGATACGCAGTATTTT. As protein: CASSLWDSTDTQYF.

This clonotype was seen a handful of times. V and J are TRBV11-2 and TRBJ1-4; D not certain. Germline loops: CDR1 SGHAT, CDR2 FQNNGV. The CDR3 has 15 residues. V lost 5 bases to trimming and J lost 5 bases, with 15 bases between them. CDR3 DNA sequence: TGTGCCAGCAGCCACGGACGGGTGGTCAATGAAAAACTGTTTTTT. Translated, it gives CASSHGRVVNEKLFF.

J is TRBJ2-7 and V is TRBV7-2, with D possibly matching TRBD1 (5 bases). Trimming took off 5 bases at V and 0 bases at J, with 8 bases between the two ends. The length of the CDR3 is 13 residues. Germline CDR1 and CDR2: SGHTA and FQGNSA. CDR3 protein: CASSHDSSYEQYV. As DNA, the CDR3 is TGTGCCAGCAGCCATGACAGCTCCTACGAGCAGTACGTC.

The chain recombines TRBV6-5 with TRBJ2-2; D tentatively reads TRBD1 or TRBD2 (5 bases each). The CDR3 covers 18 residues. V shed 0 bases and J shed 6 bases, with 20 bases lying between them. Germline loops: CDR1 MNHEY, CDR2 SVGAGI. The CDR3 loop is CASSYSDPGLAQPGELFF. The CDR3 DNA sequence: TGTGCCAGCAGTTACTCCGATCCGGGGCTAGCCCAGCCCGGGGAGCTGTTTTTT.